Presented here are 28 T cell receptor beta chains from one specimen sequenced in a study of cytomegalovirus exposure and HLA in healthy donors. In the PCR, 60 Vbeta and 13 Jbeta primers were used. Clones were read by immunoSEQ multiplex PCR, and TCRdb kept only the in-frame ones, dropping some. This sample has around 110,000 clones; around three quarters occur once, and the top ten carry 3.5% to 5%. Sequenced material: PBMCs. These receptors were obtained from a man aged 25-40 years in good health and CMV-seropositive.

This clone has just a few counts. The chain links TRBV9 to TRBJ2-2; 8 nucleotides align to TRBD2. Germline loops: CDR1 SGDLS, CDR2 YYNGEE. Unmatched junction bases numbered 6, after V lost 4 bases and J lost 7 bases. There are 14 residues in the CDR3. For the CDR3, the DNA is TGTGCCAGCAGCCCCAGACGGGGGGGCGGGGAGCTGTTTTTT. This encodes CASSPRRGGGELFF.

The chain recombines TRBV27 with TRBJ2-2, with 7 bases fitting TRBD2. The CDR3 extends over 14 amino acids. CDR1 and CDR2 from the germline V gene are MNHEY and SMNVEV (reference sequence). V trimming: 9 bases; J trimming: 5 bases; junction bases outside the gene matches: 9. The CDR3 here is CASGGVAGTGELFF. The CDR3 DNA sequence: TGTGCCAGTGGAGGGGTAGCGGGTACCGGGGAGCTGTTTTTT.

Written as DNA, the CDR3 is TGTGCCAGCAGTGAAGTCGTCGGTAGAAGCTCCTACGAGCAGTACTTC. This translates into CASSEVVGRSSYEQYF. The chain is built from TRBV6-1 and TRBJ2-7; D not certain. The germline V gene encodes CDR1 MNHNS and CDR2 SASEGT. Trimming stripped 1 base from V and 0 bases from J, with 13 bases between. This CDR3 is 16 amino acids long.

A word on this clone: Other DNA sequences of this sample code for an identical CDR3. This chain links TRBV11-1 with TRBJ2-5; 8 bases align to TRBD1. J lost 2 bases, V lost 6 bases, and 11 bases had no gene match. This CDR3 has 16 amino acids. Per germline, CDR1 SGHAT and CDR2 FQDESV (reference sequence). CDR3 residues: CASRSARDRSQETQYF. CDR3 coding DNA: TGTGCCAGCAGATCCGCTCGGGACAGGTCACAAGAGACCCAGTACTTC.

The chain has TRBV5-6 and TRBJ1-1; TRBD1 is a possible D gene (6 bases). Germline V gives CDR1 SGHDT, CDR2 YYEEEE. This CDR3 spans 16 amino acids. Between the trimmed V and J ends, which lost 0 bases and 2 bases, there was a span of 14 bases. The CDR3 coding sequence is TGTGCCAGCAGCTTGGGAGGGGGAGGGAGCAACACTGAAGCTTTCTTT. It codes for CASSLGGGGSNTEAFF. The variable domain in full, with the rest retrieved from reference TRBV5-6 and TRBJ1-1, is DAGVTQSPTHLIKTRGQQVTLRCSPKSGHDTVSWYQQALGQGPQFIFQYYEEEERQRGNFPDRFSGHQFPNYSSELNVNALLLGDSALYLCASSLGGGGSNTEAFFGQGTRLTVV.

This clone was detected only once. V gene TRBV2 combines with J gene TRBJ2-1, with TRBD2 identical over 9 bases. This CDR3 is built from 16 residues. CDR1 SNHLY and CDR2 FYNNEI come from the germline V gene. The V gene end was trimmed by 5 bases and the J gene end by 8 bases; junction bases not matched to a gene: 13. The CDR3, as DNA: TGTGCCAGCAGTCTACTCAGAGCGGGAGGTATATATGAGCAGTTCTTC. Amino acid sequence: CASSLLRAGGIYEQFF.

This CDR3 is CASSPDSSGNTIYF. DNA for the CDR3: TGTGCCAGCTCACCCGACAGCTCTGGAAACACCATATATTTT. V is TRBV18 and J is TRBJ1-3; a possible D gene is TRBD1 (5 bases). The CDR3 covers 14 residues. V was clipped by 3 bases and J by 0 bases, with 6 bases between them. The germline V gene encodes CDR1 KGHSH and CDR2 LQKENI.

To note about this clone: A read error may account for a junction end that differs from germline. V usage is TRBV12-5 and J usage is TRBJ2-5; D is unresolved. Germline CDR1 and CDR2: LGHNT and FRNRAP. The CDR3 is made up of 14 amino acids. The CDR3 here is CASGLYTVQEAQYF. CDR3 bases: TGTGCTAGTGGTTTGTATACGGTGCAAGAGGCCCAGTACTTC.

The chain uses TRBV7-9 and TRBJ1-1, with D possibly TRBD1 on 5 matching bases. CDR1 is SEHNR and CDR2 is FQNEAQ in the germline V gene (reference sequence). The CDR3 has 13 residues. The germline V and J ends were trimmed by 5 bases and 1 base, with 8 bases remaining between them. CDR3 sequence reads: CASSAQANTEAFF. DNA for the CDR3: TGTGCCAGCAGCGCACAGGCGAACACTGAAGCTTTCTTT.

The chain combines TRBV5-1 with TRBJ2-1; 8 bases agree with TRBD2. Looked up from germline, CDR1 is SGHRS and CDR2 is YFSETQ. The CDR3 is 16 residues long. V shed 2 bases and J 4 bases; nucleotides not matched to a gene: 8. CDR3 sequence: CASSLSGGVLYNEQFF. The CDR3 DNA is TGCGCCAGCAGCTTATCGGGGGGGGTATTATACAATGAGCAGTTCTTC.

The chain is built from TRBV4-1 and TRBJ2-7; a possible D gene is TRBD2 (5 bases). This CDR3 comprises 15 residues. Trimming shortened V by 4 bases and J by 3 bases, and 16 bases separated the two germline ends. Per germline, CDR1 MGHRA and CDR2 YSYEKL. The CDR3, as DNA: TGCGCCAGCAGCCGAGGCCTGGAGGAGAGCTACGAGCAGTACTTC. Translation: CASSRGLEESYEQYF.

This clone has more than one count but fewer than ten. This chain links TRBV27 with TRBJ2-7, with no clear D. The CDR3 spans 16 residues. The V end was cut by 5 bases, the J end by 0 bases, with 17 bases between. CDR1 and CDR2 from the germline V gene are MNHEY and SMNVEV (reference sequence). The CDR3 reads CASSRIPQRSSYEQYF. CDR3 DNA sequence: TGTGCCAGCAGTAGGATACCGCAGAGGAGCTCCTACGAGCAGTACTTC.

In regard to this clone: A junction end diverges from the germline sequence, so it may reflect a read error. The gene calls are TRBV7-9 and TRBJ1-5, with 8 bases fitting TRBD1. The CDR3 spans 15 residues. In germline, CDR1 is SEHNR, CDR2 FQNEAQ (reference sequence). CDR3 coding DNA: TGTTCCAGCAGTCAACACGGACAGGGCAGGTCGCCCCAGCATTTT. As protein: CSSSQHGQGRSPQHF.

V usage is TRBV7-2 and J usage is TRBJ2-5; 8 nucleotides align to TRBD1. The germline gives CDR1 SGHTA, CDR2 FQGNSA. This CDR3 contains 14 residues. V lost 6 bases to trimming and J lost 3 bases; unmatched junction nucleotides: 6. This chain's CDR3 is CASSRQGTEETQYF. In DNA form, the CDR3 reads TGTGCCAGCAGTCGACAGGGGACGGAAGAGACCCAGTACTTC.

The chain uses TRBV5-6 and TRBJ2-2; TRBD1 matches 9 bases. The CDR3 sequence is 15 residues long. The trim removed 6 bases at V and 5 bases at J, leaving 8 bases unmatched. CDR1 SGHDT and CDR2 YYEEEE come from the germline V gene. The CDR3 DNA reads as TGTGCCAGCAACCCCTGGGACAGGGTTACCGGGGAGCTGTTTTTT. Protein: CASNPWDRVTGELFF. Full variable domain (remainder filled in from reference TRBV5-6 and TRBJ2-2): DAGVTQSPTHLIKTRGQQVTLRCSPKSGHDTVSWYQQALGQGPQFIFQYYEEEERQRGNFPDRFSGHQFPNYSSELNVNALLLGDSALYLCASNPWDRVTGELFFGEGSRLTVL.

The chain couples TRBV4-1 to TRBJ2-7, with no clear D. The CDR3 extends over 14 amino acids. CDR1 is MGHRA and CDR2 is YSYEKL in the germline V gene. V gave up 1 base and J gave up 9 bases, with 16 bases separating them. The CDR3 protein is CASSQVERFASQYF. The CDR3 nucleotides read TGCGCCAGCAGCCAAGTCGAGCGCTTCGCCTCGCAGTACTTC.

The chain recombines TRBV19 with TRBJ1-2; 7 nucleotides line up with TRBD1. CDR3 size: 16 residues. Trimming at V came to 8 bases and at J to 0 bases, leaving 12 bases not matched to a gene. CDR1 is LNHDA, CDR2 SQIVND, per germline (reference sequence). The CDR3 DNA follows: TGTGCCAGTCTGCCGGCGGGACAGAACTCTAACTATGGCTACACCTTC. Translated, it gives CASLPAGQNSNYGYTF. Full variable domain (remainder filled in from reference TRBV19 and TRBJ1-2): DGGITQSPKYLFRKEGQNVTLSCEQNLNHDAMYWYRQDPGQGLRLIYYSQIVNDFQKGDIAEGYSVSREKKESFPLTVTSAQKNPTAFYLCASLPAGQNSNYGYTFGSGTRLTVV.

The chain employs TRBV4-1 and TRBJ2-7, with D hard to call. The CDR3 contains 16 residues. V gave up 3 bases and J gave up 0 bases, with 15 bases separating them. Germline loops: CDR1 MGHRA, CDR2 YSYEKL. CDR3 coding DNA: TGCGCCAGCAGCCAGCTTAATCTGGTGAGCTCCTACGAGCAGTACTTC. Protein product: CASSQLNLVSSYEQYF.

The V call is TRBV2, the J call TRBJ2-2; 14 bases match TRBD2. With 8 bases clipped from V and 4 bases from J, the junction kept 0 bases outside the gene matches. Germline assignment: CDR1 SNHLY and CDR2 FYNNEI. This CDR3 has 14 amino acids. The CDR3 loop is CASGLAGGTGELFF. The CDR3 nucleotides read TGTGCCAGCGGACTAGCGGGGGGCACCGGGGAGCTGTTTTTT.

The chain couples TRBV6-6 to TRBJ2-3; 10 positions agree with TRBD2. This CDR3 has 15 residues. J was trimmed by 1 base and V by 2 bases; bases with no gene match: 0. The germline gives CDR1 MNHNY, CDR2 SVGAGI (reference sequence). The CDR3 bases are TGTGCCAGCAGTTACGGGACTAGCGGCACAGATACGCAGTATTTT. Translation: CASSYGTSGTDTQYF.

This chain uses TRBV10-3 with TRBJ1-2; 8 bases line up with TRBD1. V lost 6 bases, J lost 1 base, and 10 bases stayed unmatched. The length of the CDR3 is 16 residues. Germline assignment: CDR1 ENHRY and CDR2 SYGVKD. CDR3 region: CAISAKAGGFNYGYTF. The CDR3 bases are TGTGCCATCAGCGCAAAGGCAGGGGGCTTTAACTATGGCTACACCTTC.

The genes are TRBV4-2 and TRBJ1-4; no definite D call. Between the trimmed V and J ends, which lost 0 bases and 5 bases, there was a span of 19 bases. The CDR3 runs to 18 residues. Germline CDR1 and CDR2: LGHNA and YNFKEQ. The DNA for the CDR3 is TGTGCCAGCAGCCAAGATCTAGCGGCAGCCTTCCCAAATGAAAAACTGTTTTTT. Its translation is CASSQDLAAAFPNEKLFF.

The chain links TRBV19 to TRBJ2-7, with D possibly TRBD2 on 6 matching bases. The V gene lost 7 bases and the J gene lost 3 bases, with 19 bases spanning the gap. The CDR3 spans 15 residues. CDR1 and CDR2 from the germline V gene are LNHDA and SQIVND (reference sequence). This CDR3 reads CASTTHGGAVYEQYF. The DNA of the CDR3 is TGTGCCAGTACCACCCACGGCGGGGCAGTCTACGAGCAGTACTTC.

The V and J genes are TRBV6-1 and TRBJ1-5; no reliable D call. This CDR3 spans 15 amino acids. The V and J ends lost 7 bases and 3 bases respectively, with 16 bases between them. CDR1 and CDR2 (germline): MNHNS, SASEGT. The DNA for the CDR3 is TGTGCCAGCACCCTACCTCGGGGAGTCAATCAGCCCCAGCATTTT. It specifies CASTLPRGVNQPQHF.

The V call is TRBV5-4, the J call TRBJ1-6; 7 nucleotides align to TRBD1. V shed 1 base, J shed 7 bases, and the junction held 2 bases outside the gene matches. CDR1 is SGHNT, CDR2 YYREEE, per germline (reference sequence). This CDR3 is 14 amino acids long. The CDR3 region has the DNA TGTGCCAGCAGCTTGTTACAGGGGAATTCACCCCTCCACTTT. Its translation is CASSLLQGNSPLHF.

The J gene is TRBJ1-1, the V gene TRBV10-3, with D perhaps TRBD1 (5 bases). CDR1 ENHRY and CDR2 SYGVKD come from the germline V gene. CDR3 length: 14 residues. V lost 8 bases to trimming and J lost 3 bases, with 16 bases between them. CDR3 in amino acids: CAIGLARGDTEAFF. The CDR3 bases are TGTGCCATCGGCCTGGCCCGGGGGGACACTGAAGCTTTCTTT.

Concerning this clone itself: Other DNA sequences in the sample encode the same CDR3. CDR3 nucleotides: TGTGCCAGCAGTGAGATAGCGGGAGGGGGGACGAGAAATGAGCAGTTCTTC. The encoded protein is CASSEIAGGGTRNEQFF. The V and J genes are TRBV6-1 and TRBJ2-1, with TRBD2 matching 11 bases. This CDR3 comprises 17 residues. With V trimmed by 3 bases and J by 7 bases, 11 bases remained unmatched. The germline V gene encodes CDR1 MNHNS and CDR2 SASEGT.

Only one count was recorded for this clone. The rearrangement links TRBV27 to TRBJ2-5; maybe TRBD2 (6 bases). The germline V gene encodes CDR1 MNHEY and CDR2 SMNVEV (reference sequence). V was pared by 6 bases and J by 4 bases, with 18 bases between. The CDR3 runs 15 residues. CDR3 sequence: CASRQTPGSSETQYF. CDR3 in DNA: TGTGCCAGCAGGCAGACCCCCGGGAGCTCAGAGACCCAGTACTTC.